This T cell receptor (beta chain) was identified during a study of glioma-infiltrating T cells. Of note for this clonotype: Its target is unknown.

Whole-study results and caveats: Gliomas, especially low-grade, showed above-expected tissue-blood divergence; non-neoplastic patients showed below. Only very few CDR3 sequences appeared in both tissue and blood.

V lost 4 bases and J lost 1; bases outside the gene matches: 6. The CDR3 loop spans 15 amino acids. Germline values: CDR1 KGHSH, CDR2 LQKENI. Using RNA template, CDR3s of TCR alpha and beta were amplified with iRepertoire arm-PCR. Tissue mRNA or PBMC total RNA, roughly 90-450 ng, went into one-step reverse transcription and amplification. TCRdb processed the multiplex PCR reads anew with MiXCR; each CDR3 protein has one entry. Found here are 100,000 to 150,000 distinct CDR3 sequences, roughly a quarter of them singletons; the top ten hold 27%. The chain joins TRBV18 to TRBJ1-1, with 7 bases matching TRBD1. The clonotype originates from a human donor with low-grade glioma or glioblastoma, undergoing nonglioma brain surgery, or in good health (not recorded which). The sample taken for sequencing was glioma tissue, nonneoplastic brain tissue, or PBMCs (not recorded which). The CDR3 loop is CASSLRTGRNTEAFF. The CDR3 nucleotides read TGTGCCAGCTCACTGCGGACAGGCCGGAACACTGAAGCTTTCTTT.